One and the same sample provided the 14 T cell receptor beta chains below, sequenced in a study of cytomegalovirus exposure and HLA in healthy donors. 60 Vbeta and 13 Jbeta primers were used in PCR. Sequencing was performed with immunoSEQ multiplex PCR; in TCRdb, only in-frame clones are kept and a portion is missing. Among roughly 130,000 clones listed, about 74% were seen once. The sequencing input was PBMCs. These receptors were collected from a woman in her fifties or sixties in good health and CMV-seropositive.

The DNA for the CDR3 is TGTGCCTGGAGTGACAGGGTTGATGAAAAACTGTTTTTT. It codes for CAWSDRVDEKLFF. The chain employs TRBV30 and TRBJ1-4; possibly TRBD1 for D (6 bases). The germline V gene encodes CDR1 GTSNPN and CDR2 SVGIG (reference sequence). Trimming cost V 1 base and J 6 bases, with 9 bases left between them. The CDR3 is made up of 13 amino acids.

The V and J genes are TRBV6-6 and TRBJ2-3, with D possibly being TRBD1 (5 bases). Germline V gene sequence: CDR1 MNHNY, CDR2 SVGAGI (reference sequence). This CDR3 has 14 amino acids. In DNA form, the CDR3 reads TGTGCAACGAGGTCAGGGCCGCGCACAGATACGCAGTATTTT. It is translated as CATRSGPRTDTQYF.

This clone was observed a handful of times. The chain employs TRBV6-5 and TRBJ1-2; D not certain. Trimming took 8 bases from V and 1 from J, leaving 8 bases between them. CDR3 size: 12 residues. Germline V gives CDR1 MNHEY, CDR2 SVGAGI. The CDR3 nucleotides read TGTGCCAGCGGGCGAGATAACTATGGCTACACCTTC. As protein: CASGRDNYGYTF.

V and J are TRBV4-3 and TRBJ2-3; 7 bases agree with TRBD2. The V gene end was trimmed by 3 bases and the J gene end by 2 bases; junction bases not matched to a gene: 11. Germline V lookup: CDR1 LGHNA, CDR2 YSLEER. The CDR3 extends over 17 amino acids. The CDR3 DNA is TGCGCCAGCAGCCAGGTATCCAGCGGGGTATCCACAGATACGCAGTATTTT. As protein: CASSQVSSGVSTDTQYF.

In its sample, this clone was seen a few times. J is TRBJ2-3 and V is TRBV10-1; 8 bases line up with TRBD1. Losses at the gene ends were 8 bases for V and 2 bases for J; bases not matched to a gene: 18. In germline, CDR1 is WNHNN, CDR2 SYGVQD (reference sequence). The CDR3 is 18 residues long. CDR3: CASFHPRTGFQVTDTQYF. CDR3 nucleotides: TGCGCCAGCTTCCATCCCAGGACAGGGTTTCAGGTCACAGATACGCAGTATTTT.

With respect to this clone: The junction does not match germline at one end; this may be a read error. J is TRBJ2-3 and V is TRBV5-1; 8 nucleotides align to TRBD2. The CDR3 sequence is 16 residues long. Germline V gene data show CDR1 as SGHRS and CDR2 as YFSETQ. The CDR3 is CARSLLRGASDDTQYF. The CDR3 DNA follows: TGCGCCCGCAGCTTACTGCGGGGGGCCTCGGACGATACGCAGTATTTT. Filled out from reference TRBV5-1 and TRBJ2-3, the complete variable domain reads KAGVTQTPRYLIKTRGQQVTLSCSPISGHRSVSWYQQTPGQGLQFLFEYFSETQRNKGNFPGRFSGRQFSNSRSEMNVSTLELGDSALYLCARSLLRGASDDTQYFGPGTRLTVL.

The chain carries TRBV7-2 and TRBJ2-1; a possible D gene is TRBD1 (6 bases). CDR1 and CDR2 (germline): SGHTA, FQGNSA. Trimming took off 4 bases at V and 8 bases at J, with 9 bases between the two ends. There are 12 residues in the CDR3. CDR3 nucleotide sequence: TGTGCCAGCAGCTCACAGGGTTATGAGCAGTTCTTC. Residues: CASSSQGYEQFF. Supplemented by reference TRBV7-2 and TRBJ2-1, the full variable domain reads GAGVSQSPSNKVTEKGKDVELRCDPISGHTALYWYRQSLGQGLEFLIYFQGNSAPDKSGLPSDRFSAERTGGSVSTLTIQRTQQEDSAVYLCASSSQGYEQFFGPGTRLTVL.

The chain recombines TRBV5-4 with TRBJ2-2; TRBD2 aligns across 7 bases. The germline V gene has CDR1 SGHNT and CDR2 YYREEE (reference sequence). V lost 10 bases, J lost 6 bases, and 15 bases stayed unmatched. This CDR3 is built from 15 residues. The CDR3 loop reads CAVSSLRRGAGELFF. CDR3 DNA: TGTGCCGTTTCATCCCTCCGACGGGGGGCCGGGGAGCTGTTTTTT.

This clone was seen only a few times. The V call is TRBV11-1, the J call TRBJ2-3; D is unresolved. This CDR3 spans 15 amino acids. CDR1 SGHAT and CDR2 FQDESV come from the germline V gene (reference sequence). The germline V and J ends were trimmed by 0 bases and 0 bases, with 7 bases remaining between them. CDR3 nucleotides: TGTGCCAGCAGCTTAGCGGCTAGAAGCACAGATACGCAGTATTTT. Translating it yields CASSLAARSTDTQYF.

This clone was found a few times. At one of its ends the junction is not consistent with the germline gene, which may arise from a read error. The V call is TRBV7-9, the J call TRBJ1-3, with 7 bases aligning to TRBD1. From germline, CDR1 is SEHNR and CDR2 FQNEAQ (reference sequence). The CDR3 has 19 amino acids. The CDR3 coding sequence is TGTTCCAGCAGAATAGCCACTCCGGGACAGCCAAACTCTGGAAACACCATATATTTT. Translating it yields CSSRIATPGQPNSGNTIYF. Full variable domain (rest looked up from reference TRBV7-9 and TRBJ1-3): DTGVSQNPRHKITKRGQNVTFRCDPISEHNRLYWYRQTLGQGPEFLTYFQNEAQLEKSRLLSDRFSAERPKGSFSTLEIQRTEQGDSAMYLCSSRIATPGQPNSGNTIYFGEGSWLTVV.

The rearrangement joins TRBV7-8 to TRBJ2-5; tentative D call: TRBD1 (6 bases). The CDR3 has 14 amino acids. Per germline, CDR1 SGHVS and CDR2 FQNEAQ. Between the trimmed V and J ends, which lost 4 bases and 2 bases, there was a span of 11 bases. The CDR3 reads CASSSPTGQETQYF. The CDR3 DNA sequence: TGTGCCAGCAGCTCCCCGACAGGACAAGAGACCCAGTACTTC.

This sequence joins TRBV6-5 and TRBJ2-3; weak D call: TRBD2 (5 bases). From germline, CDR1 is MNHEY and CDR2 SVGAGI. This CDR3 is built from 15 residues. With 2 bases removed from V and 2 bases from J, the gap between germline ends came to 11 bases. CDR3 sequence: CASSYDAGYTDTQYF. The CDR3 nucleotides read TGTGCCAGCAGTTACGACGCGGGCTACACAGATACGCAGTATTTT.

DNA for the CDR3: TGTGCCAGCAGCGTAGTTGGTAGCGGGGGAGCGGATGAGCAGTTCTTC. It codes for CASSVVGSGGADEQFF. The V and J genes are TRBV9 and TRBJ2-1, with TRBD2 identical over 9 bases. Germline loops: CDR1 SGDLS, CDR2 YYNGEE. Trimming cost V 0 bases and J 8 bases; bases outside gene matches: 9. The CDR3 runs 16 residues.

The CDR3 sequence: CASRRQGNTGELFF. The CDR3 nucleotides are TGTGCCAGCAGACGACAGGGGAACACCGGGGAGCTGTTTTTT. The chain uses TRBV6-4 and TRBJ2-2, with 7 bases aligning to TRBD1. The CDR3 sequence is 14 residues long. Germline CDR1 reads MRHNA; CDR2 reads SNTAGT. The J segment lost 1 base and the V segment lost 6 bases, leaving 2 bases of the junction unmatched.